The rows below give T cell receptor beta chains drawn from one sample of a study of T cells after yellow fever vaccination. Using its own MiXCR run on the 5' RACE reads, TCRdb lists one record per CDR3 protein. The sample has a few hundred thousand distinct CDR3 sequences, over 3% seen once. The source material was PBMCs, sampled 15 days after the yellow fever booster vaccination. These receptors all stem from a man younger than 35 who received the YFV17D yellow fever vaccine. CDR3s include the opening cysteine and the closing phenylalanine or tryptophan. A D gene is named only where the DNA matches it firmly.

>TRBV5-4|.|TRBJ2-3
CAARGGLSPDTQYF
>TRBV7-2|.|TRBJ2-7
CASSPVVPVPYEQYF
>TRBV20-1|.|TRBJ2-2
CSSWGPTGELFF
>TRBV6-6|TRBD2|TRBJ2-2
CASLSGGLTGELFF
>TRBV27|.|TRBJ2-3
CASSSPSKTRGTDTQYF
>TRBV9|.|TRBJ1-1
CASSGRAGGEAFF
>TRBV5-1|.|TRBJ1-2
CASSLTGFEGYTF
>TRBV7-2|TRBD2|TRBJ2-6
CASSPGGRAFTGANVLTF
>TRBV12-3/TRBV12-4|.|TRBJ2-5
CASTLRGTQAQYF
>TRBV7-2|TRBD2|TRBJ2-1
CASTASGGSYNEQFF
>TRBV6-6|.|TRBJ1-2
CASSYSAGNYGYTF
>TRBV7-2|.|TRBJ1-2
CASSPHQGYGYTF
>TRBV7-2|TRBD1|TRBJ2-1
CASSLETGQFNEQFF
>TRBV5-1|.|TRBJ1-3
CASRSDSAYSGNTIYF
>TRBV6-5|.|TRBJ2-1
CASSYRADRNEQFF
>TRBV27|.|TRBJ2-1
CASTSRAEQFF
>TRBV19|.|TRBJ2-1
CASSGRFSYNEQFF
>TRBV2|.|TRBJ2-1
CASRFREQFF
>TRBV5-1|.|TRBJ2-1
CASSSLGDGSYNEQFF
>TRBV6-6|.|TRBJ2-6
CASSGTVGANVLTF
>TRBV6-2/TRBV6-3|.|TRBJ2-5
CASSYSVGGADQETQYF
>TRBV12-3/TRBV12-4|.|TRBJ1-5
CASSSDQAFGQPQHF
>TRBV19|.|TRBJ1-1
CASTSEMNTEAFF
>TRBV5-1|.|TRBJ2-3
CASSLTPPSDTQYF
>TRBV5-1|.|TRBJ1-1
CASSLSGSGTEAFF
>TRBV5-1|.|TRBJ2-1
CASSGRDKSSYNEQFF
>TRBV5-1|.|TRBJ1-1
CASSLARVRDTEAFF
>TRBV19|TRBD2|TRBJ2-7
CATGTSGGAREQYF